These 17 T cell receptor beta chains came from one sample sequenced in a study of blood T cell repertoires in COVID-19. Only in-frame clones appear in the TCRdb table, and some are missing; sequencing was by immunoSEQ multiplex PCR. The sample consists of about 36,000 clones, just under 80% of them appearing once. Sequencing was performed on peripheral blood. These receptors were obtained from a man aged 60 to 69 with acute or convalescent COVID-19.

The gene calls are TRBV5-5 and TRBJ2-7; a weak D match, TRBD1 (5 bases). CDR1 and CDR2 (germline): SGHKS, YYEKEE (reference sequence). V was shortened by 0 bases and J by 6 bases, with 10 bases between the two germline ends. The CDR3 totals 13 residues. The CDR3 here is CASSLGRAAEQYF. The CDR3 DNA sequence: TGTGCCAGCAGCTTGGGCAGGGCCGCCGAGCAGTACTTC.

This chain links TRBV19 with TRBJ1-4; D uncertain. With 0 bases removed from V and 7 bases from J, the gap between germline ends came to 9 bases. The germline V gene encodes CDR1 LNHDA and CDR2 SQIVND (reference sequence). CDR3 size: 14 residues. CDR3 sequence (DNA): TGTGCCAGTAGTATAGATGGGCTGGCTGAAAAACTGTTTTTT. Its translation: CASSIDGLAEKLFF. The whole variable domain, remainder taken from reference TRBV19 and TRBJ1-4, is DGGITQSPKYLFRKEGQNVTLSCEQNLNHDAMYWYRQDPGQGLRLIYYSQIVNDFQKGDIAEGYSVSREKKESFPLTVTSAQKNPTAFYLCASSIDGLAEKLFFGSGTQLSVL.

V and J are TRBV3-1 (or the pseudogene TRBV3-2) and TRBJ1-2; D is perhaps TRBD1 (6 bases). The V gene lost 4 bases and the J gene lost 4 bases, with 19 bases spanning the gap. This CDR3 contains 16 residues. Germline V CDR1 and CDR2: LGHDT, YNNKEL (reference sequence). CDR3 nucleotide sequence: TGTGCCAGCAGCCCACGGACAGCCCTTTCCCCCTATGGCTACACCTTC. Translated: CASSPRTALSPYGYTF.

V usage is TRBV5-1 and J usage is TRBJ2-3, with 7 bases matching TRBD2. The CDR3 has 14 amino acids. J lost 1 base, V lost 6 bases, and 5 bases had no gene match. The germline V gene has CDR1 SGHRS and CDR2 YFSETQ. This chain's CDR3 is CASKRDYRTDTQYF. DNA of the CDR3: TGCGCCAGCAAGAGGGACTACCGCACAGATACGCAGTATTTT.

This chain uses TRBV6-5 with TRBJ2-7, with 10 bases that match TRBD1. Germline trimming cut 5 bases from V and 5 bases from J; bases unmatched to any gene: 6. Germline V CDR1 and CDR2: MNHEY, SVGAGI. The CDR3 is 14 residues long. The CDR3 DNA reads as TGTGCCAGCAGTAACCGGGACAGGGGTGACGAGCAGTACTTC. This encodes CASSNRDRGDEQYF.

This chain uses TRBV25-1 with TRBJ2-1, with D maybe TRBD2 (7 bases). Trimming took 6 bases from V and 8 from J, leaving 23 bases between them. This CDR3 spans 16 amino acids. Germline loops: CDR1 MGHDK, CDR2 SYGVNS. The CDR3 protein is CASSSLGGGPQYEQFF. The DNA for the CDR3 is TGTGCCAGCAGCAGCTTGGGAGGGGGTCCTCAATATGAGCAGTTCTTC.

This rearrangement joins TRBV11-2 to TRBJ1-2, with D possibly matching TRBD1 (5 bases). In germline, CDR1 is SGHAT, CDR2 FQNNGV. This CDR3 spans 15 amino acids. V lost 1 base to trimming and J lost 2 bases, with 11 bases between them. CDR3 bases: TGTGCCAGCAGCTTAGGTCCAGGGTTGAACTATGGCTACACCTTC. Translating it yields CASSLGPGLNYGYTF.

This sequence joins TRBV5-4 and TRBJ2-4; no clear D. Trimming took 4 bases from V and 2 from J, leaving 7 bases between them. The germline CDR1 and CDR2 sequences are SGHNT and YYREEE (reference sequence). This CDR3 contains 13 residues. The CDR3 is CASSPATKNIQYF. In nucleotides, the CDR3 is TGTGCCAGCAGCCCCGCGACCAAAAACATTCAGTACTTC.

J is TRBJ2-7 and V is TRBV19, with TRBD1 as a possible D gene (6 bases). Germline CDR1 and CDR2: LNHDA and SQIVND (reference sequence). Trimming stripped 6 bases from V and 0 bases from J, with 12 bases between. CDR3 length: 14 residues. The CDR3 is CASSHADSSYEQYF. As DNA, the CDR3 is TGTGCCAGTAGCCACGCGGACAGCTCCTACGAGCAGTACTTC.

This chain joins TRBV4-1 and TRBJ1-5, with TRBD1 as a possible D gene (5 bases). Trimming left V 6 bases short and J 9 bases short, with 21 bases between. Per the germline V gene, CDR1 is MGHRA and CDR2 is YSYEKL. This CDR3 has 15 residues. The CDR3, as DNA: TGCGCCAGCAGTCGGGACTTCCCAAGCGGGTCGCCCCAGCATTTT. Translated, it gives CASSRDFPSGSPQHF.

This chain links TRBV6-5 with TRBJ1-1; tentative D call: TRBD1 (6 bases). CDR3 size: 14 residues. V lost 6 bases to trimming and J lost 6 bases, with 17 bases between them. The germline V gene has CDR1 MNHEY and CDR2 SVGAGI. DNA for the CDR3: TGTGCCAGCAGCCAGGTAGAGGGGGACCCTGAAGCTTTCTTT. This encodes CASSQVEGDPEAFF.

The chain combines TRBV6-5 with TRBJ1-5; the D gene is possibly TRBD1 (5 bases). The V and J ends lost 4 bases and 4 bases respectively, with 14 bases between them. CDR1 is MNHEY and CDR2 is SVGAGI in the germline V gene. This CDR3 contains 15 residues. The CDR3 sequence is CASSSAGGTNQPQHF. The CDR3 DNA follows: TGTGCCAGCAGTTCCGCGGGGGGGACGAATCAGCCCCAGCATTTT.

This chain connects TRBV7-2 to TRBJ2-5, with D hard to call. V was pared by 5 bases and J by 1 base, with 14 bases between. Looked up from germline, CDR1 is SGHTA and CDR2 is FQGNSA. The CDR3 runs 15 residues. The CDR3 spells CASSRRLRSQETQYF. The CDR3 DNA follows: TGTGCCAGCAGCCGTAGGTTGCGGAGCCAAGAGACCCAGTACTTC.

This chain connects TRBV3-1 (or the pseudogene TRBV3-2) to TRBJ2-1; TRBD2 aligns across 7 bases. J was trimmed by 3 bases and V by 1 base; bases with no gene match: 6. CDR1 is LGHDT and CDR2 is YNNKEL in the germline V gene (reference sequence). The length of the CDR3 is 16 residues. CDR3 coding DNA: TGTGCCAGCAGCCAAGCGGGCCTAGCGGACTACAATGAGCAGTTCTTC. Translation: CASSQAGLADYNEQFF.

This rearrangement joins TRBV25-1 to TRBJ1-5; 7 bases agree with TRBD1. V was clipped by 10 bases and J by 7 bases; unmatched bases: 10. CDR3 length equals 13 residues. The germline V gene encodes CDR1 MGHDK and CDR2 SYGVNS. Here the CDR3 reads CANVTGAKQPQHF. CDR3 sequence (DNA): TGTGCCAACGTTACAGGGGCGAAACAGCCCCAGCATTTT.

The rearrangement uses TRBV7-2 and TRBJ2-5; 13 bases line up with TRBD2. The CDR3 is 16 amino acids. Germline-derived CDR1 and CDR2 are SGHTA and FQGNSA. The J segment lost 9 bases and the V segment lost 5 bases, leaving 12 bases of the junction unmatched. CDR3 nucleotides: TGTGCCAGCAGCCCTCCGGGACTAGCGGGACCGGGCGCCCAGTACTTC. Translating it yields CASSPPGLAGPGAQYF. The whole variable domain, filled in from reference TRBV7-2 and TRBJ2-5, reads GAGVSQSPSNKVTEKGKDVELRCDPISGHTALYWYRQSLGQGLEFLIYFQGNSAPDKSGLPSDRFSAERTGGSVSTLTIQRTQQEDSAVYLCASSPPGLAGPGAQYFGPGTRLLVL.

V usage is TRBV3-1 (or the pseudogene TRBV3-2) and J usage is TRBJ2-2; TRBD1 matches at 7 bases. The CDR3 length is 15 residues. Germline V gives CDR1 LGHDT, CDR2 YNNKEL (reference sequence). V trimming: 4 bases; J trimming: 4 bases; junction bases outside the gene matches: 6. In nucleotides, the CDR3 is TGTGCCAGCAGCCGACAGACAGGGTCCACCGGGGAGCTGTTTTTT. This translates into CASSRQTGSTGELFF.